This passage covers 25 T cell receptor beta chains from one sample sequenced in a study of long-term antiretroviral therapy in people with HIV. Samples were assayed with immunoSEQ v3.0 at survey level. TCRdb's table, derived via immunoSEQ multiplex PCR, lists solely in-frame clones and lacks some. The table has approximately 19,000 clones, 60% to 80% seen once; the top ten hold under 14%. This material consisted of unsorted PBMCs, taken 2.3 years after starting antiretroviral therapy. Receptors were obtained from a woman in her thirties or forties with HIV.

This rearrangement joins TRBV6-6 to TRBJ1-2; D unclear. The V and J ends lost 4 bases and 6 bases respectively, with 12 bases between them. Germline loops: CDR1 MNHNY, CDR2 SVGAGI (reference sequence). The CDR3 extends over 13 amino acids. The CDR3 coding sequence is TGTGCCAGCAGTTTTCGGAAGACCAATGGCTACACCTTC. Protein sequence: CASSFRKTNGYTF.

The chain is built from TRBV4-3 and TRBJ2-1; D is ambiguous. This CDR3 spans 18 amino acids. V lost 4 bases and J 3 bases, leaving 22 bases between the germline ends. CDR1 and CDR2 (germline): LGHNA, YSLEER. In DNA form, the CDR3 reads TGCGCCAGCAGCCCAAGTTGGGTCGACCGAGTCAACTACAATGAGCAGTTCTTC. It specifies CASSPSWVDRVNYNEQFF.

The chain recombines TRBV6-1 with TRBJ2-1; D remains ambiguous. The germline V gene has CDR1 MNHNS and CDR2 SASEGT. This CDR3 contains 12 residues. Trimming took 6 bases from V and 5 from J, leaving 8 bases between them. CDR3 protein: CASSPGHNEQFF. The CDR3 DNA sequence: TGTGCCAGCAGCCCTGGCCACAATGAGCAGTTCTTC.

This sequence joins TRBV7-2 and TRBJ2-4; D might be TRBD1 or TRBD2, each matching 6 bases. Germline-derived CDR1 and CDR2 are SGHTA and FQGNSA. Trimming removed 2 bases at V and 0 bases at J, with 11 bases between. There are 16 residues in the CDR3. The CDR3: CASSLSGGSAKNIQYF. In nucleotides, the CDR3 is TGTGCCAGCAGCTTATCCGGGGGCTCAGCCAAAAACATTCAGTACTTC.

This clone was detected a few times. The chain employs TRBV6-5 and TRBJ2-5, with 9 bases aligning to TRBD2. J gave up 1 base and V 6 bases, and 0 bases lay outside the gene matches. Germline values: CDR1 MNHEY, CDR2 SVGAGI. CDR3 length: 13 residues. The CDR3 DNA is TGTGCCAGCAGACTAGCGGGCCAAGAGACCCAGTACTTC. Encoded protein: CASRLAGQETQYF.

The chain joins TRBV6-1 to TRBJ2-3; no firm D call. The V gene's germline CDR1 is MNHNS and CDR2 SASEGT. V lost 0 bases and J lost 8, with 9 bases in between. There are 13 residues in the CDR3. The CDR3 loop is CASSEARTVTQYF. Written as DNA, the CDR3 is TGTGCCAGCAGTGAAGCGAGGACGGTTACGCAGTATTTT.

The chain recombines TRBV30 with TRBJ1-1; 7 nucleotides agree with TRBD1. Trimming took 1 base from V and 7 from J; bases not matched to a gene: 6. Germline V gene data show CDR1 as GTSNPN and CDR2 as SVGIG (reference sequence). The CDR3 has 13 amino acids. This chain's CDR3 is CAWSGDSQIEAFF. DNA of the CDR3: TGTGCCTGGAGTGGGGACAGTCAGATTGAAGCTTTCTTT. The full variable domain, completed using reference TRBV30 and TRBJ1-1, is SQTIHQWPATLVQPVGSPLSLECTVEGTSNPNLYWYRQAAGRGLQLLFYSVGIGQISSEVPQNLSASRPQDRQFILSSKKLLLSDSGFYLCAWSGDSQIEAFFGQGTRLTVV.

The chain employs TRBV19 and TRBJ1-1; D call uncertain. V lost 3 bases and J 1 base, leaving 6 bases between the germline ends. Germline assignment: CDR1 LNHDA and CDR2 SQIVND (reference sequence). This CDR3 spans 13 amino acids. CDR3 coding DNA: TGTGCCAGTAGTATTGGCCCGAACACTGAAGCTTTCTTT. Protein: CASSIGPNTEAFF.

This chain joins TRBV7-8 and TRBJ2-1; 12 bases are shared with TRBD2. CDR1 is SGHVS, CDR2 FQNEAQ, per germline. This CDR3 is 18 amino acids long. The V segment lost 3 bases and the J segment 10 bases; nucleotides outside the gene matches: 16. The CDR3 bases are TGTGCCAGCAGCTTGGCGGCGCCCCTAGCGGGGGGGTTTTCGGAGCAGTTCTTC. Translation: CASSLAAPLAGGFSEQFF.

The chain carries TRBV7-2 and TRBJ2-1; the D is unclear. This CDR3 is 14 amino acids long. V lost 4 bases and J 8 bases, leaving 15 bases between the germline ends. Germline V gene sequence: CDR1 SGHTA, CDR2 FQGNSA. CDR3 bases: TGTGCCAGCAGCTCTCTGGGTACAATCGATGAGCAGTTCTTC. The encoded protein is CASSSLGTIDEQFF.

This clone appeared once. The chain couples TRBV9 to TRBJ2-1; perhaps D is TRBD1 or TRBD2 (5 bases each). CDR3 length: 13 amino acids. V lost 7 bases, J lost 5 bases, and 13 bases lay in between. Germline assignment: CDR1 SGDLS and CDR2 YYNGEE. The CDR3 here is CASRRDANNEQFF. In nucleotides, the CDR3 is TGTGCCAGCCGTCGGGACGCCAACAATGAGCAGTTCTTC. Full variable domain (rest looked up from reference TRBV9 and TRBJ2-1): DSGVTQTPKHLITATGQRVTLRCSPRSGDLSVYWYQQSLDQGLQFLIQYYNGEERAKGNILERFSAQQFPDLHSELNLSSLELGDSALYFCASRRDANNEQFFGPGTRLTVL.

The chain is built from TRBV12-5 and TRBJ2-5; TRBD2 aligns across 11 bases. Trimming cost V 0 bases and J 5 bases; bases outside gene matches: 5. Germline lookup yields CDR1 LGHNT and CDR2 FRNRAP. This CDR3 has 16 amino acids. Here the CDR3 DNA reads TGTGCTAGTGGTTTGGTAATTAGCGGGAGGGCCGAGACCCAGTACTTC. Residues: CASGLVISGRAETQYF.

The CDR3 region is CSVEDLQGGTEAFF. The CDR3 nucleotides are TGCAGCGTTGAAGATTTGCAGGGGGGCACTGAAGCTTTCTTT. This chain joins TRBV29-1 and TRBJ1-1; 7 bases are shared with TRBD1. Germline loops: CDR1 SQVTM, CDR2 ANQGSEA. V gave up 0 bases and J gave up 4 bases; unmatched junction bases: 5. This CDR3 is 14 amino acids long.

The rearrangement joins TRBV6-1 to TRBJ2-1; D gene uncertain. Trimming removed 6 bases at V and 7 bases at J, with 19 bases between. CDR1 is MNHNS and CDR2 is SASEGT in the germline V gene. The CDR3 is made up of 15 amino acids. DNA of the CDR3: TGTGCCAGCAGATTTGACTTTGGGCAGAGAAATGAGCAGTTCTTC. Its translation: CASRFDFGQRNEQFF.

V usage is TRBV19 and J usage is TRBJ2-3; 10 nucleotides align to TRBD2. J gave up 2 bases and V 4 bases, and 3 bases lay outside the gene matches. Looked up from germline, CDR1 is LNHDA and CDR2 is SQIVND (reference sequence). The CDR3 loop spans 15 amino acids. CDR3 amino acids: CASSKGLAVTDTQYF. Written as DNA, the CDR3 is TGTGCCAGTAGTAAAGGACTAGCGGTCACAGATACGCAGTATTTT. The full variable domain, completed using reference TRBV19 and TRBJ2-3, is DGGITQSPKYLFRKEGQNVTLSCEQNLNHDAMYWYRQDPGQGLRLIYYSQIVNDFQKGDIAEGYSVSREKKESFPLTVTSAQKNPTAFYLCASSKGLAVTDTQYFGPGTRLTVL.

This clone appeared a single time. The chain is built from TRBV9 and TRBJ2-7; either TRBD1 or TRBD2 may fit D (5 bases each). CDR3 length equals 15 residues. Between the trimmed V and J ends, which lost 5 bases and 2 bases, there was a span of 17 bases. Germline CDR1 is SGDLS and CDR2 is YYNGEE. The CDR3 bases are TGTGCCAGCAGTCTCGGGACGGTTCCTGCCTACGAGCAGTACTTC. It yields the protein CASSLGTVPAYEQYF.

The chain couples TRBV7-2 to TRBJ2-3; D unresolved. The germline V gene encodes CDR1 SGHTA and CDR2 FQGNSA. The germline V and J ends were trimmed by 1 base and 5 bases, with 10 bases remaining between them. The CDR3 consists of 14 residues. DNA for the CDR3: TGTGCCAGCAGCTTAGACGGGCCGTTAGATACGCAGTATTTT. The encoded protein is CASSLDGPLDTQYF.

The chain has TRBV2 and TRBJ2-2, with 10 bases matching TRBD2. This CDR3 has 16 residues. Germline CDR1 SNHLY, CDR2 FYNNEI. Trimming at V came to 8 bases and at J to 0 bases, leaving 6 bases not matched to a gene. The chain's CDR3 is CASWASGSSNTGELFF. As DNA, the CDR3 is TGTGCCAGCTGGGCTAGCGGGAGCTCGAACACCGGGGAGCTGTTTTTT.

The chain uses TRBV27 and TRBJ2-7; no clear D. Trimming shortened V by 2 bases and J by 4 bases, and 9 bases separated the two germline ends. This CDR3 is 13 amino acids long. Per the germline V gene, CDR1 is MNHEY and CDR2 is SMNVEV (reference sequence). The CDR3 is CASSLTAAYEQYF. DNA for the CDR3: TGTGCCAGCAGTTTAACGGCCGCATACGAGCAGTACTTC.

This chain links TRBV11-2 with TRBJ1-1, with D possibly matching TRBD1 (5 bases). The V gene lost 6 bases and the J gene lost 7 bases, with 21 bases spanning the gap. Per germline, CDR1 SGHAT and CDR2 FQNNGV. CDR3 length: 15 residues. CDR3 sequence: CASSPRFGGVFEAFF. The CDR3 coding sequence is TGTGCCAGCAGTCCCCGGTTCGGGGGGGTTTTTGAAGCTTTCTTT. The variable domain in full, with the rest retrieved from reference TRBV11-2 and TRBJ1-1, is EAGVAQSPRYKIIEKRQSVAFWCNPISGHATLYWYQQILGQGPKLLIQFQNNGVVDDSQLPKDRFSAERLKGVDSTLKIQPAKLEDSAVYLCASSPRFGGVFEAFFGQGTRLTVV.

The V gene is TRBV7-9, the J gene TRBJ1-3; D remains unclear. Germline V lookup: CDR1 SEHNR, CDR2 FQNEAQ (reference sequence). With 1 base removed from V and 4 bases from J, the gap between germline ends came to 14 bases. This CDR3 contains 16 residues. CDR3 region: CASSLVGRDPGNTIYF. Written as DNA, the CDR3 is TGTGCCAGCAGCTTAGTTGGGCGGGATCCGGGAAACACCATATATTTT.

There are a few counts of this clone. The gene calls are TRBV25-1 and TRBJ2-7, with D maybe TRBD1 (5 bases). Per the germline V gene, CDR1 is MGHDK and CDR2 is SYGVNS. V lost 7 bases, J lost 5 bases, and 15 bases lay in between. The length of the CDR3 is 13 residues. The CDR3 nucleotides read TGTGCCAGCATGGCTAGGGGTATCCACGAGCAGTACTTC. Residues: CASMARGIHEQYF.

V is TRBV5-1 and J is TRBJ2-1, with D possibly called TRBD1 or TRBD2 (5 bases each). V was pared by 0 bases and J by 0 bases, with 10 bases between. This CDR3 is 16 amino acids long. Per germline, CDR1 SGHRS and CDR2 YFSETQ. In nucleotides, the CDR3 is TGCGCCAGCAGCTTGGTAGGGACGGGCTCCTACAATGAGCAGTTCTTC. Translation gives CASSLVGTGSYNEQFF.

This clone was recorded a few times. The DNA for the CDR3 is TGTGCCAGCAGTTACGGGGGTGTTGGAACTGAAGCTTTCTTT. It translates to CASSYGGVGTEAFF. The rearrangement links TRBV6-5 to TRBJ1-1; TRBD1 might be the D (5 bases). CDR3 length: 14 amino acids. V lost 2 bases to trimming and J lost 5 bases, with 12 bases between them. Germline CDR1 reads MNHEY; CDR2 reads SVGAGI.

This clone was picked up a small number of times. CDR3 coding DNA: TGTGCCAGCAGCATTCGACAGGGGACTTACTATGGCTACACCTTC. This translates into CASSIRQGTYYGYTF. This chain uses TRBV7-2 with TRBJ1-2, with 8 bases aligning to TRBD1. Trimming took 5 bases from V and 3 from J; bases not matched to a gene: 8. Germline V gene sequence: CDR1 SGHTA, CDR2 FQGNSA. The CDR3 has 15 amino acids.